The rows below give T cell receptor beta chains drawn from one sample of a study of CD8+ T cells in alopecia areata. The data were produced by immunoSEQ multiplex PCR, yet TCRdb's version contains in-frame clones alone and is incomplete. The repertoire consists of 200,000 to 250,000 clones, with around 62% occurring once and the leading ten covering less than 0.6%. The specimen comprised CD4+ T cells sorted from blood, sampled at week 0. The receptors were sampled from a human donor with alopecia areata. CDR3s include the opening cysteine and the closing phenylalanine or tryptophan. A D gene is named only where the DNA matches it firmly. Part of the rows lack a size; the others show once, few, many or a class for expanded clones.

J	V	size	D	CDR3	DNA
TRBJ2-2	TRBV2	.	TRBD1	CASGDRGGSGELFF	TGTGCCAGCGGGGACAGGGGTGGGTCCGGGGAGCTGTTTTTT
TRBJ1-1	TRBV29-1	few	.	CSVGGMNTEAFF	TGCAGCGTTGGTGGAATGAACACTGAAGCTTTCTTT
TRBJ2-7	TRBV28	.	.	CASSLGGQRRHEQYF	TGTGCCAGCAGTTTAGGCGGCCAGAGGCGCCACGAGCAGTACTTC
TRBJ2-2	TRBV30	.	.	CAWSLNGANTGELFF	TGTGCCTGGAGTCTGAACGGGGCGAACACCGGGGAGCTGTTTTTT
TRBJ2-7	TRBV6-1	.	.	CASSEQGYEQYF	TGTGCCAGCAGTGAACAAGGCTACGAGCAGTACTTC
TRBJ1-2	TRBV29-1	.	.	CSAVGQGAVGYTF	TGCAGCGCTGTAGGTCAGGGCGCCGTAGGCTACACCTTC
TRBJ1-5	TRBV25-1	.	.	CASSPTEGPSNQPQHF	TGTGCCAGCAGCCCGACGGAGGGTCCAAGCAATCAGCCCCAGCATTTT
TRBJ2-1	TRBV18	.	.	CASSPRDFPTYNEQFF	TGTGCCAGCTCACCACGGGACTTTCCCACCTACAATGAGCAGTTCTTC
TRBJ2-3	TRBV25-1	.	.	CASSELGTPEADTQYF	TGTGCCAGCAGTGAACTCGGGACTCCCGAAGCAGATACGCAGTATTTT
TRBJ2-3	TRBV11-2	.	.	CASSLDPRWKKYF	TGTGCCAGCAGCTTAGATCCCCGATGGAAAAAGTATTTT
TRBJ2-3	TRBV1	.	.	CTSSQESHRAGWTQYF	TGCACCAGCAGCCAAGAATCTCACAGGGCGGGTTGGACGCAGTATTTT
TRBJ1-5	TRBV29-1	.	TRBD1	CSVSWTGQGQPQHF	TGCAGCGTTTCATGGACAGGGCAGGGACAGCCCCAGCATTTT
TRBJ2-1	TRBV30	.	.	CAWSGSLSSYNEQFF	TGTGCCTGGAGTGGCTCGCTGAGCTCCTACAATGAGCAGTTCTTC
TRBJ2-4	TRBV14	.	.	CASSRALGQNIQYF	TGTGCCAGCAGCCGAGCGCTGGGCCAAAACATTCAGTACTTC
TRBJ1-2	TRBV30	.	TRBD1	CAWSVGTGGYTF	TGTGCCTGGAGTGTGGGGACAGGCGGCTACACCTTC
TRBJ1-3	TRBV7-3	few	TRBD1	CASSSTGAANTIYF	TGTGCCAGCAGCTCGACAGGGGCTGCAAACACCATATATTTT
TRBJ2-3	TRBV9	.	TRBD2	CASSPAGGPDTQYF	TGTGCCAGCAGCCCTGCGGGGGGGCCAGATACGCAGTATTTT
TRBJ1-1	TRBV7-2	.	.	CASSPQGNGDTEAFF	TGTGCCAGCAGCCCTCAGGGGAATGGGGACACTGAAGCTTTCTTT
TRBJ2-7	TRBV5-1	.	TRBD2	CASSLASGPYEQYF	TGCGCCAGCAGCTTGGCTAGCGGCCCCTACGAGCAGTACTTC
TRBJ2-7	TRBV4-1	.	TRBD2	CASSQGIRGGGFGDEQYF	TGCGCCAGCAGCCAAGGAATCCGGGGCGGGGGTTTTGGGGACGAGCAGTACTTC
TRBJ2-1	TRBV2	.	.	CASSLTLYNEQFF	TGTGCCAGCAGTTTGACTCTCTACAATGAGCAGTTCTTC
TRBJ2-1	TRBV6-1	.	.	CASSEIGTAIKFF	TGTGCCAGCAGTGAAATAGGGACGGCGATTAAGTTCTTC
TRBJ2-7	TRBV21-1	few	.	CASSNFVRVKYF	TGTGCCAGCAGCAATTTTGTCCGGGTTAAGTACTTC
TRBJ2-7	TRBV29-1	.	.	CSVFSSYEQYF	TGCAGCGTTTTCAGTTCCTACGAGCAGTACTTC
TRBJ2-3	TRBV5-1	.	TRBD1	CASSEGQLRTDTQYF	TGCGCCAGCAGCGAGGGACAGTTACGCACAGATACGCAGTATTTT
TRBJ2-1	TRBV9	.	.	CASSVEASQVHEQFF	TGTGCCAGCAGCGTAGAGGCTAGCCAAGTCCATGAGCAGTTCTTC
TRBJ2-3	TRBV19	many	.	CASSPSLTDTQYF	TGTGCCAGTAGTCCGAGTCTCACAGATACGCAGTATTTT
TRBJ2-5	TRBV30	.	TRBD2	CAWRGGLAIETQYF	TGTGCCTGGAGGGGGGGACTAGCGATAGAGACCCAGTACTTC
TRBJ1-1	TRBV29-1	once	.	CSVDEAMNTEAFF	TGCAGCGTTGACGAGGCCATGAACACTGAAGCTTTCTTT
TRBJ2-3	TRBV30	once	TRBD2	CAWSPGLAETDTQYF	TGTGCCTGGAGCCCGGGCCTAGCGGAAACAGATACGCAGTATTTT
TRBJ2-7	TRBV29-1	.	TRBD2	CSVHGGNYEQYF	TGCAGCGTTCACGGGGGGAACTACGAGCAGTACTTC
TRBJ1-1	TRBV19	few	.	CASNQNTEAFF	TGTGCCAGTAATCAGAACACTGAAGCTTTCTTT
TRBJ2-7	TRBV6-5	.	TRBD1	CASTPTGPMSYEQYF	TGTGCCAGCACCCCGACAGGGCCCATGTCCTACGAGCAGTACTTC
TRBJ1-4	TRBV25-1	few	TRBD1	CASSETGGPNEKLFF	TGTGCCAGCAGTGAAACAGGGGGGCCTAATGAAAAACTGTTTTTT
TRBJ1-1	TRBV18	.	TRBD1	CASSGQGNTEAFF	TGTGCCAGCTCCGGACAGGGCAACACTGAAGCTTTCTTT
TRBJ1-1	TRBV30	.	TRBD1	CAWTWAGAGGSAEAFF	TGTGCCTGGACATGGGCCGGGGCAGGGGGGTCGGCTGAAGCTTTCTTT
TRBJ2-1	TRBV4-1	.	TRBD2	CASSPFWSGSRNEQFF	TGCGCCAGCAGTCCCTTCTGGAGCGGGAGTAGGAATGAGCAGTTCTTC
TRBJ2-7	TRBV7-9	.	.	CASSFQGSYEQYF	TGTGCCAGCAGCTTCCAGGGCTCCTACGAGCAGTACTTC
TRBJ2-1	TRBV29-1	.	.	CSVVVPSNEQFF	TGCAGCGTTGTGGTTCCCTCCAATGAGCAGTTCTTC
TRBJ1-1	TRBV30	.	.	CAWKRLGGEAFF	TGTGCCTGGAAAAGGCTGGGCGGGGAAGCTTTCTTT